This T cell receptor (beta chain) was found in a study of T cells after yellow fever vaccination. Study at large: The fractions with low cell numbers were processed using SMART-Seq v4 Ultra Low Input.

Study findings and constraints: Post-booster samples contained most primary-vaccination clones (approximately 96% CD4, approximately 88% CD8). Contaminating bulk clonotypes could be abundant in FACS-sorted repertoires.

Worth noting for this clonotype: Its antigen is still unknown.

Germline CDR1 reads SGHRS; CDR2 reads YFSETQ. The CDR3 length is 15 residues. V was shortened by 0 bases and J by 8 bases, with 15 bases between the two germline ends. TCRdb reprocessed the 5' RACE reads with MiXCR, giving one entry per CDR3 protein. The table shows 350,000 or so distinct CDR3 sequences, with about 7.8% occurring only once. This TCR derives from a man between 18 and 29 years old who received the YFV17D yellow fever vaccine. The input for sequencing was PBMCs, taken roughly 47 days after the first yellow fever vaccination. The chain couples TRBV5-1 to TRBJ2-1; D is ambiguous. The CDR3 DNA is TGCGCCAGCAGCTTGGCGCTTACTACTTGGGATGAGCAGTTCTTC. The encoded protein is CASSLALTTWDEQFF.